This T cell receptor beta chain was profiled in a study of shared clonotypes between healthy human individuals. Study-level results: A reduction in generation probabilities was seen for non-shared clonotypes relative to those shared by all four donors.

Trimming stripped 4 bases from V and 4 bases from J, with 20 bases between. Germline assignment: CDR1 SGHVS and CDR2 FQNEAQ. There are 16 residues in the CDR3. Measured with immunoSEQ multiplex PCR; TCRdb has only the in-frame clones, and not every one. The sample contains approximately 640,000 clones, 80% to 95% of which appear only once. Among the donors, all were Caucasian adults who lived in Nashville, Tennessee. As concerns this clone: What it binds is not known.

The sample taken for sequencing was memory CD8+ T cells from PBMCs. Subset defined: CD45RO+ cells pooled with CCR7-negative TemRA cells. The sequence derives from a man aged 18 to 30 in good health. Some clones in this sample may be carry-over from other donors' samples. The V and J genes are TRBV7-8 and TRBJ2-7, with a weak D call TRBD2 (6 bases). The CDR3 DNA reads TGTGCCAGCAGCTCCGATACCCCGGGAGATTCTTACGAGCAGTACTTC. It yields the protein CASSSDTPGDSYEQYF.